The clone carrying this T cell receptor beta chain was found many times. From RNA transcripts, TCR beta CDR3 regions were amplified. Initially, a first-round RT-PCR of the TCR CDR3 employed the HTBI primer set. TCRdb reprocessed the multiplex PCR reads with MiXCR, giving one entry per CDR3 protein. This sample has around 300,000 distinct CDR3 sequences; around 13% occur once, and the top ten carry 7.9%. From germline, CDR1 is SGHDT and CDR2 YYEEEE. CDR3 length equals 15 residues. Deletions cut 2 bases from V and 2 bases from J, with 11 bases between. This sample was taken from a study of T cells in Graves' hyperthyroidism and ophthalmopathy. Study-level information: Peripheral blood was taken when the disease was first diagnosed, before any treatment began.

This chain connects TRBV5-6 to TRBJ1-5, with D perhaps matching TRBD1 (6 bases). This receptor was obtained from a woman aged 40 to 50 with Graves' hyperthyroidism. Sequencing was performed on blood. CDR3 sequence: CASSFGGYRNQPQHF. The DNA for the CDR3 is TGTGCCAGCAGCTTCGGGGGCTATCGCAATCAGCCCCAGCATTTT.